A single T cell receptor (beta chain) is shown here with its context. The record originates from a study of blood T cell repertoires in COVID-19. Study-wide context: Material from acute and convalescent COVID-19 was sourced from the United States, Italy and Spain. T cells, B-cell-depleted T cells, or PBMCs supplied cDNA or gDNA.

The germline CDR1 and CDR2 sequences are SGHDT and YYEEEE. The ends were cut back, 4 bases at V and 10 bases at J, with 15 bases in the middle. The CDR3 totals 14 residues. In the original analysis: By means of reference gene primer amplification, nucleated cell counts were estimated. Generated by immunoSEQ multiplex PCR, the TCRdb table keeps only in-frame clones and is missing some. That table gives V, J and clone size, and the DNA gave D and trimming. Counted here are some 530,000 clones, 70% to 90% occurring once; the ten biggest clones make up approximately 3%. This receptor was taken from a human donor in a cohort sampled during active COVID-19. This rearrangement joins TRBV5-6 to TRBJ1-6, with a tentative D call TRBD1 (5 bases). Sequencing was performed on peripheral blood. CDR3 region: CASSLQAGESPLHF. CDR3 bases: TGTGCCAGCAGCCTGCAGGCGGGGGAATCACCCCTCCACTTT.